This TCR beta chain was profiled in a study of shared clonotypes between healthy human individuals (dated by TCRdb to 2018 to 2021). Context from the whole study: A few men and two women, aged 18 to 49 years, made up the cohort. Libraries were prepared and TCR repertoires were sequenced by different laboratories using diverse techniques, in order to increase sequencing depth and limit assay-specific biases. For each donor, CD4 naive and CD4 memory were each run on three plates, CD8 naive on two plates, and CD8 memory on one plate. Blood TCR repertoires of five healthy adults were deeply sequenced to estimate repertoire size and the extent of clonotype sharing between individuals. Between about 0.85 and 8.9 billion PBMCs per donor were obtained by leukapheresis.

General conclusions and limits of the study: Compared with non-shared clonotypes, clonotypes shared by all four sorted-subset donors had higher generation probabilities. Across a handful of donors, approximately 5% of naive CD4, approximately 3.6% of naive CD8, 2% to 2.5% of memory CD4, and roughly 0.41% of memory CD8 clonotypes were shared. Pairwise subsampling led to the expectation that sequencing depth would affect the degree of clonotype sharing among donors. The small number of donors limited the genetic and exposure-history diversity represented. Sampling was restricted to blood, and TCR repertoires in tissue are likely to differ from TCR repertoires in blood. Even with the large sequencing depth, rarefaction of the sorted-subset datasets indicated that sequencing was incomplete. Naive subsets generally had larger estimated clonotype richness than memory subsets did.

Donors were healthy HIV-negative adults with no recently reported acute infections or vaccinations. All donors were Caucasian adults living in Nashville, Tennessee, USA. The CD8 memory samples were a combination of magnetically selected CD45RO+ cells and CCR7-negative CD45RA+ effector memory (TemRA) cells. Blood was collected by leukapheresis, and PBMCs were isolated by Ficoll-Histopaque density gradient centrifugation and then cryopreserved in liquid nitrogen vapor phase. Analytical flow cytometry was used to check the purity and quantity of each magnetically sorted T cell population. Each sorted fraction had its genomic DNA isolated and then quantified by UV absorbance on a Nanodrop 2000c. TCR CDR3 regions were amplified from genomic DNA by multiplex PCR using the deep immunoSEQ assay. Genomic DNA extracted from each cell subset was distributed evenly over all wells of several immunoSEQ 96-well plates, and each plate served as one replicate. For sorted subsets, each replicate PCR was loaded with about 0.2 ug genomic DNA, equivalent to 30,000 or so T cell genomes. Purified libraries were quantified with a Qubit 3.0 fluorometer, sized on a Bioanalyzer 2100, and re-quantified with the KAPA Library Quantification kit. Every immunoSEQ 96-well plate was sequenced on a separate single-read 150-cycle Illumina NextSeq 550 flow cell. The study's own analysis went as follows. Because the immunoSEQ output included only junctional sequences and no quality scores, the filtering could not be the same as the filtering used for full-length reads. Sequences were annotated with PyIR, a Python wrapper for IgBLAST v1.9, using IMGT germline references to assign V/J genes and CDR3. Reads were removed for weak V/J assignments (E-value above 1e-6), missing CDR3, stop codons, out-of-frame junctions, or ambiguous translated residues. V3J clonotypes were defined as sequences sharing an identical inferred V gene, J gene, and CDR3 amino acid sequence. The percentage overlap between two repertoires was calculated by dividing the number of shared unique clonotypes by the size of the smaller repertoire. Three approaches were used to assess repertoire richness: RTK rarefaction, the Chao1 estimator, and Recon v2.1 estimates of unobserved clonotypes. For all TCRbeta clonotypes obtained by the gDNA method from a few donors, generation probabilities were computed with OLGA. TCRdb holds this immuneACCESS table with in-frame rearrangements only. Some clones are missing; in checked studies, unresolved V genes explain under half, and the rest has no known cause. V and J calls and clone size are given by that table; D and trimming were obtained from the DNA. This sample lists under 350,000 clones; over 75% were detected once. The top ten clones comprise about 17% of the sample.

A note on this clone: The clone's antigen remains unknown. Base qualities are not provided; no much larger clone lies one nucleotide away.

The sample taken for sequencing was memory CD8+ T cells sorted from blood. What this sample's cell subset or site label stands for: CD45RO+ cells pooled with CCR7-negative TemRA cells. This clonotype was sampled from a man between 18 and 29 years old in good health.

In nucleotide form, the sequence is TGTGCCAGCAGCCTATGGGATCCCCGAGATACGCAGTATTTT. This is translated as CASSLWDPRDTQYF. The chain is made from TRBV11-2 and TRBJ2-3, with the D gene too uncertain to name. From a lookup of the germline V gene, CDR1 and CDR2 are SGHAT and FQNNGV. The CDR3 holds 14 amino acids from the cysteine to the phenylalanine. Only the CDR3 part of the read is kept: 42 bases, read in frame from the first base. The junction shows trimming of 5 bases on V and 5 bases on J, plus 14 bases between the germline ends.